These T cell receptor beta chains were read from a single sample in a study of T cell repertoires in cytomegalovirus infection. TCRdb re-called the reads with MiXCR, one entry per CDR3 protein. The table records about 530,000 distinct CDR3 sequences, more than 25% of them present only once. Sequencing input: PBMCs. The receptors come from a human donor in good health (CMV status not recorded). Some clones in this sample may be carry-over from other donors' samples. Each CDR3 is given with its conserved first and last residue. D genes are given only for firm matches. For some rows the clone size is stated as once, few or many, or as a class when expanded; others skip it.

few,TRBV7-2,TRBJ2-1,TRBD2,CASSPLRREEQFF,TGTGCCAGCAGCCCACTCAGGCGGGAGGAGCAGTTCTTC
NA,TRBV6-6,TRBJ2-5,TRBD1,CASSLDRGKYLTQYF,TGTGCCAGCAGTCTGGACAGGGGAAAGTATCTGACCCAGTACTTC
NA,TRBV7-2,TRBJ1-6,NA,CASSLMLGTPLHF,TGTGCCAGCAGCTTAATGTTGGGGACCCCCCTCCACTTT
few,TRBV7-2,TRBJ2-1,NA,CASNGLNLGPNEQFF,TGTGCCAGCAATGGGCTGAACTTGGGTCCCAATGAGCAGTTCTTC
NA,TRBV7-6,TRBJ2-7,NA,CASSPVGRTSYEQYF,TGTGCCAGCAGCCCTGTCGGACGGACCTCCTACGAGCAGTACTTC
NA,TRBV27,TRBJ2-3,TRBD2,CASSLITSGSFSDTQYF,TGTGCCAGCAGTTTAATAACTAGCGGGAGTTTCTCAGATACGCAGTATTTT
few,TRBV28,TRBJ2-1,NA,CASSSPGPHNEQFF,TGTGCCAGCAGTTCACCGGGACCCCACAATGAGCAGTTCTTC
NA,TRBV2,TRBJ1-1,NA,CASSDSGDGNTEAFF,TGTGCCAGCAGTGACTCGGGGGATGGAAACACTGAAGCTTTCTTT
many,TRBV7-2,TRBJ2-3,NA,CASSLVLSTADTQYF,TGTGCCAGCAGCTTAGTGCTTAGCACCGCAGATACGCAGTATTTT
NA,TRBV10-3,TRBJ2-7,TRBD1,CAISARDSDSDSPYEQYF,TGTGCCATCAGTGCCCGGGACAGCGATTCGGACTCCCCCTACGAGCAGTACTTC
many,TRBV7-9,TRBJ2-3,NA,CASRSKVATDTQYF,TGTGCCAGCAGGTCTAAAGTCGCCACAGATACGCAGTATTTT
many,TRBV7-7,TRBJ2-7,TRBD2,CASSLGLAGADEQYF,TGTGCCAGCAGCTTAGGACTAGCGGGAGCTGACGAGCAGTACTTC
many,TRBV7-6,TRBJ2-5,TRBD2,CASSLNNPGLAFRGQTQYF,TGTGCCAGCAGCTTAAACAACCCGGGACTAGCTTTCCGTGGGCAGACCCAGTACTTC
NA,TRBV12-3/TRBV12-4,TRBJ2-7,NA,CASRGGSGSYEQYF,TGTGCCAGCAGGGGCGGTAGCGGCTCCTACGAGCAGTACTTC
few,TRBV6-5,TRBJ1-5,NA,CASSYSIPGYSDQPQHF,TGTGCCAGCAGTTACTCGATTCCAGGATATAGCGATCAGCCCCAGCATTTT
few,TRBV6-6,TRBJ2-1,TRBD2,CASSTPTSGTNNEQFF,TGTGCCAGCAGTACACCGACTAGCGGAACGAACAATGAGCAGTTCTTC
NA,TRBV6-5,TRBJ1-1,NA,CASSSDTVLNTEAFF,TGTGCCAGCAGTTCGGACACAGTCCTAAACACTGAAGCTTTCTTT
NA,TRBV7-9,TRBJ1-4,NA,CASSLGVGNEKLFF,TGTGCCAGCAGCTTAGGGGTTGGCAATGAAAAACTGTTTTTT
many,TRBV7-2,TRBJ2-5,TRBD2,CASSLRLAGAETQYF,TGTGCCAGCAGCCTGAGACTAGCGGGAGCGGAGACCCAGTACTTC
NA,TRBV6-6,TRBJ1-2,TRBD1,CASSRLGTALDYGYTF,TGTGCCAGCAGTCGTCTCGGGACAGCCCTTGACTATGGCTACACCTTC
few,TRBV7-8,TRBJ2-3,TRBD1,CASSQGQGRDTQYF,TGTGCCAGCAGCCAGGGACAGGGGAGAGATACGCAGTATTTT
few,TRBV5-1,TRBJ2-1,NA,CASNPSGGSYNEQFF,TGCGCCAGCAATCCCAGCGGAGGCTCCTACAATGAGCAGTTCTTC
few,TRBV27,TRBJ1-5,NA,CASSLGGKQPQHF,TGTGCCAGCAGTCTCGGGGGTAAGCAGCCCCAGCATTTT
NA,TRBV7-8,TRBJ2-3,TRBD2,CASSLGRGKSPNSGRPSGTQYF,TGTGCCAGCAGCTTGGGTAGGGGGAAGAGTCCTAATAGCGGGAGGCCCTCCGGTACGCAGTATTTT
NA,TRBV6-4,TRBJ2-1,TRBD1,CASSPGTGKAGEQFF,TGTGCCAGCAGTCCCGGGACAGGGAAGGCTGGTGAGCAGTTCTTC
NA,TRBV2,TRBJ2-7,NA,CASILPDGPPYEQYF,TGTGCCAGCATTCTTCCGGATGGCCCGCCTTACGAACAGTACTTC
NA,TRBV5-1,TRBJ2-1,NA,CASSLVAGQGGIEQFF,TGCGCCAGCAGCTTGGTGGCTGGGCAGGGGGGCATTGAGCAGTTCTTC
few,TRBV6-2/TRBV6-3,TRBJ1-5,NA,CASSSLGGASNQPQHF,TGTGCCAGCAGTTCCCTGGGAGGGGCGAGCAATCAGCCCCAGCATTTT
few,TRBV28,TRBJ2-1,TRBD2,CASSWAGGENEQFF,TGTGCCAGCAGTTGGGCGGGAGGGGAAAATGAGCAGTTCTTC
NA,TRBV30,TRBJ1-3,NA,CAWNRASGNTIYF,TGTGCCTGGAACAGGGCCTCTGGAAACACCATATATTTT
NA,TRBV20-1,TRBJ2-7,TRBD2,CSARTSGIGWYEQYF,TGCAGTGCTAGAACTAGCGGGATAGGCTGGTACGAGCAGTACTTC
many,TRBV7-2,TRBJ1-1,NA,CASSKGSGNTEAFF,TGTGCCAGCAGTAAGGGGTCAGGGAACACTGAAGCTTTCTTT
few,TRBV2,TRBJ2-3,NA,CASSVFLGVSTDTQYF,TGTGCCAGCAGTGTATTTCTAGGGGTTTCAACAGATACGCAGTATTTT
NA,TRBV19,TRBJ1-1,NA,CASSPRGGPSEAFF,TGTGCCAGTAGTCCCCGAGGGGGTCCCAGTGAAGCTTTCTTT
few,TRBV20-1,TRBJ1-1,NA,CSAKNLNGEAFF,TGCAGCGCAAAGAACCTGAACGGTGAAGCTTTCTTT
NA,TRBV29-1,TRBJ2-3,TRBD1,CSAEGGTGQDTQYF,TGCAGCGCCGAAGGCGGGACAGGTCAAGATACGCAGTATTTT
few,TRBV30,TRBJ2-1,TRBD1,CAWSPGRTGAYNEQFF,TGTGCCTGGAGTCCCGGCCGGACAGGGGCCTACAATGAGCAGTTCTTC
NA,TRBV7-2,TRBJ2-1,TRBD2,CASSLPGLAGGSVEQFF,TGTGCCAGCAGCCTGCCGGGACTAGCGGGAGGTAGTGTTGAGCAGTTCTTC
NA,TRBV20-1,TRBJ2-1,NA,CSARDAGTSYNEQFF,TGCAGTGCTAGAGATGCGGGAACCTCCTACAATGAGCAGTTCTTC
few,TRBV12-3/TRBV12-4,TRBJ1-1,NA,CASGELVTEAFF,TGTGCCAGCGGGGAGCTAGTGACTGAAGCTTTCTTT
NA,TRBV6-2/TRBV6-3,TRBJ2-4,NA,CASSPPSIAKNIQYF,TGTGCCAGCAGTCCCCCCTCGATAGCCAAAAACATTCAGTACTTC
NA,TRBV6-2/TRBV6-3,TRBJ2-1,NA,CASSLGTYRFF,TGTGCCAGCAGCCTCGGGACCTATCGGTTCTTC
few,TRBV29-1,TRBJ1-3,NA,CSVLGLPVGGNTIYF,TGCAGCGTCCTCGGACTCCCAGTTGGTGGAAACACCATATATTTT
many,TRBV7-8,TRBJ2-1,NA,CASSLVANEQFF,TGTGCCAGCAGCTTAGTTGCCAATGAGCAGTTCTTC
few,TRBV6-1,TRBJ1-6,NA,CASSEALGGGNSPLHF,TGTGCCAGCAGTGAAGCGCTTGGGGGCGGCAATTCACCCCTCCACTTT
NA,TRBV7-4,TRBJ2-3,TRBD2,CASSLPSGRGTQYF,TGTGCCAGCAGCTTACCTAGCGGGAGGGGTACGCAGTATTTT
NA,TRBV6-1,TRBJ2-5,TRBD2,CASVNGLEEGQETQYF,TGTGCCAGCGTAAATGGACTAGAGGAAGGCCAAGAGACCCAGTACTTC
NA,TRBV7-2,TRBJ1-4,NA,CASSLSRRGGGLEKLFF,TGTGCCAGCAGCTTATCCCGTCGGGGGGGGGGACTTGAAAAACTGTTTTTT
NA,TRBV6-1,TRBJ1-5,NA,CASSRRSGNQPQHF,TGTGCCAGCAGCAGACGGTCAGGCAATCAGCCCCAGCATTTT
NA,TRBV4-3,TRBJ2-7,TRBD1,CASSQERTGPYEQYF,TGCGCCAGCAGCCAAGAACGGACAGGACCCTACGAGCAGTACTTC
NA,TRBV20-1,TRBJ2-5,TRBD2,CSAKSLAGASETQYF,TGCAGTGCTAAGTCACTAGCGGGAGCGTCGGAGACCCAGTACTTC
NA,TRBV7-9,TRBJ1-6,NA,CASSRYIRSDSPLHF,TGTGCCAGCAGCCGTTATATCCGGTCAGATTCACCCCTCCACTTT
few,TRBV12-3/TRBV12-4,TRBJ2-2,TRBD1,CANTGGGTGELFF,TGTGCCAATACAGGGGGTGGAACCGGGGAGCTGTTTTTT
few,TRBV12-3/TRBV12-4,TRBJ1-5,NA,CASSFGQNQPQHF,TGTGCCAGCAGTTTTGGCCAGAATCAGCCCCAGCATTTT
NA,TRBV28,TRBJ2-5,NA,CASKSIDRRETQYF,TGTGCCAGCAAATCCATCGACCGTCGGGAGACCCAGTACTTC
NA,TRBV11-1,TRBJ2-1,TRBD2,CASRSAGGTSGPRYNEQFF,TGTGCCAGCAGATCCGCCGGCGGGACTAGCGGTCCGAGATACAATGAGCAGTTCTTC